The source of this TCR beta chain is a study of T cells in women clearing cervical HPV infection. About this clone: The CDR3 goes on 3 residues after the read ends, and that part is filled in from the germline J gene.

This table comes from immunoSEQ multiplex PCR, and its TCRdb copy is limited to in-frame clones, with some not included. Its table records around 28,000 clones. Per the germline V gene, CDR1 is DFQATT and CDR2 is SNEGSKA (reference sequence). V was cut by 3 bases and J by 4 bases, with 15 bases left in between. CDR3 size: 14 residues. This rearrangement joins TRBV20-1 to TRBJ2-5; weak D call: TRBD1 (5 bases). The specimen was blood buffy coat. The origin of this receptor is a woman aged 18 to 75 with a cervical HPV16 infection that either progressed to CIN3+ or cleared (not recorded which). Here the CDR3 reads CSARSPGLGETQYF. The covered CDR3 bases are TGCAGTGCTAGGAGTCCAGGGTTGGGAGAGACC.